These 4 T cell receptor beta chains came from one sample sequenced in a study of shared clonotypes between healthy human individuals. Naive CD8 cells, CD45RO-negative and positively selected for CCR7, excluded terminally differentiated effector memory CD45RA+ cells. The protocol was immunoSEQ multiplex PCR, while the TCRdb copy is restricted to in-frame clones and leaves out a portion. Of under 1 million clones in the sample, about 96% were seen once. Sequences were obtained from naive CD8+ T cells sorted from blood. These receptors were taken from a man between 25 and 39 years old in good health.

This CDR3 reads CASSWGGVETQYF. DNA for the CDR3: TGTGCCAGCAGTTGGGGAGGGGTAGAGACCCAGTACTTC. The chain joins TRBV6-5 to TRBJ2-5; 7 nucleotides align to TRBD2. J gave up 4 bases and V 4 bases, and 3 bases lay outside the gene matches. The CDR3 sequence is 13 residues long. Germline V gene sequence: CDR1 MNHEY, CDR2 SVGAGI.

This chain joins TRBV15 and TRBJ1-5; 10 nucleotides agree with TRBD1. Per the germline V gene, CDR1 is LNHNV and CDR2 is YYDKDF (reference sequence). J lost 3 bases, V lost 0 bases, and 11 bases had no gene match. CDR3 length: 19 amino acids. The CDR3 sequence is CATSRDPPDRGLINQPQHF. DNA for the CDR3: TGTGCCACCAGCAGAGATCCCCCCGACAGGGGGCTTATCAATCAGCCCCAGCATTTT.

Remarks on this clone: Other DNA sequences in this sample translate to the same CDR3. CDR3 DNA sequence: TGCGCCAGCAGCCTCGCTCACGAGCAGTACTTC. This encodes CASSLAHEQYF. This chain connects TRBV5-1 to TRBJ2-7; D remains ambiguous. The CDR3 is 11 amino acids. Trimming stripped 4 bases from V and 5 bases from J, with 7 bases between. Germline-derived CDR1 and CDR2 are SGHRS and YFSETQ.

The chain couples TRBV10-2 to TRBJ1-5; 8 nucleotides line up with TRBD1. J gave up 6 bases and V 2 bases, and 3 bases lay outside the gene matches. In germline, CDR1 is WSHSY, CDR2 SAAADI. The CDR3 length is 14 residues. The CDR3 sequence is CASSETGGVQPQHF. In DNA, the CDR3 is TGCGCCAGCAGTGAGACAGGGGGTGTTCAGCCCCAGCATTTT.